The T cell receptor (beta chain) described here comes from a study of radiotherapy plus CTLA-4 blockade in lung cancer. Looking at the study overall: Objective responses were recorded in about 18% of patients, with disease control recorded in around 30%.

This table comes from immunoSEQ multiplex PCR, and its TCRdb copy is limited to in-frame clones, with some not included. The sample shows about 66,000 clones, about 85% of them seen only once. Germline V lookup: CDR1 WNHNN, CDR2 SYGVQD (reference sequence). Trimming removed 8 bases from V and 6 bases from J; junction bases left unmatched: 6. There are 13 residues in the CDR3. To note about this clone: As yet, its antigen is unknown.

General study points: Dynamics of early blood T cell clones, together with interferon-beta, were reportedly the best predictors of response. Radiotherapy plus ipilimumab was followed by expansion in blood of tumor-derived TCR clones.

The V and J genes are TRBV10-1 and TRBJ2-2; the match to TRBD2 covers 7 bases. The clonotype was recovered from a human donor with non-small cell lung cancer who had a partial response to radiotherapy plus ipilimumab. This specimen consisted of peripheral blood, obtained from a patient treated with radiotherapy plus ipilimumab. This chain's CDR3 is CASSFRGAGELFF. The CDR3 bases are TGCGCCAGCTCCTTTCGGGGGGCCGGGGAGCTGTTTTTT.